Each of the 10 T cell receptor beta chains below was sequenced from the same sample in a study of graft-versus-host responses after intestinal transplantation. Sequencing was performed with immunoSEQ multiplex PCR; in TCRdb, only in-frame clones are kept and a portion is missing. The sample consists of almost 55,000 clones, more than 80% of them appearing once. The sequenced sample was PBMCs, obtained roughly 680 days after intestinal transplant. The receptors stem from a human patient who received an intestinal transplant, so some T cells may come from the graft donor.

This chain joins TRBV13 and TRBJ2-3; 12 bases agree with TRBD1. Germline-derived CDR1 and CDR2 are PRHDT and FYEKMQ (reference sequence). V was clipped by 5 bases and J by 4 bases; unmatched bases: 10. The length of the CDR3 is 17 residues. In DNA form, the CDR3 reads TGTGCCAGCAGCCCTCCCGAAGGGACAGGGGGCGCAGATACGCAGTATTTT. It is translated as CASSPPEGTGGADTQYF.

This chain uses TRBV6-6 with TRBJ1-4; 8 positions agree with TRBD1. CDR1 is MNHNY and CDR2 is SVGAGI in the germline V gene (reference sequence). The CDR3 has 16 residues. V was pared by 2 bases and J by 6 bases, with 8 bases of the junction left unmatched. CDR3 sequence reads: CASSYPRQGKDEKLFF. CDR3 nucleotide sequence: TGTGCCAGCAGTTACCCACGACAGGGGAAAGATGAAAAACTGTTTTTT.

This chain links TRBV19 with TRBJ2-4, with TRBD2 identical over 15 bases. With 5 bases clipped from V and 0 bases from J, the junction kept 5 bases outside the gene matches. Germline V lookup: CDR1 LNHDA, CDR2 SQIVND (reference sequence). This CDR3 is 18 amino acids long. Written as DNA, the CDR3 is TGTGCCAGTAGTTTGTGGACTAGCGGGGGGGTAGCCAAAAACATTCAGTACTTC. Translation: CASSLWTSGGVAKNIQYF.

The rearrangement joins TRBV11-2 to TRBJ1-2; TRBD1 aligns across 8 bases. Trimming cost V 5 bases and J 5 bases; bases outside gene matches: 7. CDR3 size: 14 residues. Germline CDR1 SGHAT, CDR2 FQNNGV. The CDR3 region is CASSPGQGGYGYTF. The CDR3 bases are TGTGCCAGCAGCCCCGGACAGGGAGGGTATGGCTACACCTTC.

The V gene is TRBV4-1, the J gene TRBJ2-5; 12 bases line up with TRBD2. This CDR3 is 16 amino acids long. The trim removed 4 bases at V and 9 bases at J, leaving 12 bases unmatched. Germline V gene data show CDR1 as MGHRA and CDR2 as YSYEKL. DNA for the CDR3: TGCGCCAGCAGCCCCAGAATCCTAGCGGGGGGGTTAGCCCAGTACTTC. Translated, it gives CASSPRILAGGLAQYF.

The rearrangement links TRBV30 to TRBJ1-1; D remains unclear. The CDR3 contains 13 residues. Trimming left V 0 bases short and J 0 bases short, with 5 bases between. The germline gives CDR1 GTSNPN, CDR2 SVGIG (reference sequence). CDR3 nucleotide sequence: TGTGCCTGGAGTGTACACCTGAACACTGAAGCTTTCTTT. As protein: CAWSVHLNTEAFF.

This clone was seen a handful of times. The gene calls are TRBV10-2 and TRBJ1-2; D uncertain. Between the trimmed V and J ends, which lost 0 bases and 0 bases, there was a span of 14 bases. This CDR3 is built from 17 residues. Germline loops: CDR1 WSHSY, CDR2 SAAADI. CDR3 protein: CASSESLSGSANYGYTF. CDR3 DNA sequence: TGCGCCAGCAGTGAGTCCCTGAGTGGCAGCGCTAACTATGGCTACACCTTC.

This chain uses TRBV6-6 with TRBJ1-1, with unresolved D. Per germline, CDR1 MNHNY and CDR2 SVGAGI (reference sequence). This CDR3 comprises 12 residues. V gave up 6 bases and J gave up 5 bases, with 10 bases separating them. CDR3 nucleotide sequence: TGTGCCAGCAGCCCCAAGAGTACTGAAGCTTTCTTT. It specifies CASSPKSTEAFF.

The chain is built from TRBV6-5 and TRBJ2-3; D is uncertain. Germline V CDR1 and CDR2: MNHEY, SVGAGI. The CDR3 contains 13 residues. The V and J ends lost 2 bases and 5 bases respectively, with 8 bases between them. This chain's CDR3 is CASSYNLKDTQYF. For the CDR3, the DNA is TGTGCCAGCAGTTACAACCTAAAAGATACGCAGTATTTT.

This rearrangement joins TRBV6-5 to TRBJ1-4, with D possibly being TRBD1 (5 bases). The CDR3 runs to 15 residues. Germline V gene lookup returns CDR1 MNHEY and CDR2 SVGAGI. Deletions cut 0 bases from V and 5 bases from J, with 10 bases between. The CDR3 coding sequence is TGTGCCAGCAGTTACTCCGGACAACTCAATGAAAAACTGTTTTTT. Amino acids: CASSYSGQLNEKLFF.